Listed below are T cell receptor beta chains from one sample, sequenced in a study of HIV-infected patients and healthy controls. TCRdb processed the 5' RACE reads anew with MiXCR; each CDR3 protein has one entry. This sample has 60,000 to 70,000 distinct CDR3 sequences, with under 25% found just once. The source material was CD4+ T cells from blood. The source is a human donor in good health. The CDR3 runs from the conserved cysteine through the conserved F or W. D genes are given only for firm matches. Clone size is stated in some rows and not others, as once, few, many or a class when expanded.

size: .
D: TRBD2
V: TRBV6-6
J: TRBJ2-2
CDR3: CASSRLAGKNTGELFF
DNA: TGTGCCAGCAGCCGCCTAGCGGGGAAGAACACCGGGGAGCTGTTTTTT

size: .
D: TRBD1
V: TRBV10-3
J: TRBJ1-1
CDR3: CAISDPRTGRNTEAFF
DNA: TGTGCCATCAGTGATCCAAGGACAGGGCGGAACACTGAAGCTTTCTTT

size: few
D: .
V: TRBV5-1
J: TRBJ2-7
CDR3: CASSLEGFSEQYF
DNA: TGCGCCAGCAGCTTGGAAGGGTTCAGCGAGCAGTACTTC

size: many
D: TRBD1
V: TRBV28
J: TRBJ1-4
CDR3: CASSPDRGTNEKLFF
DNA: TGTGCCAGCAGTCCCGACAGGGGGACTAATGAAAAACTGTTTTTT

size: many
D: .
V: TRBV12-3/TRBV12-4
J: TRBJ2-5
CDR3: CASSLPNQETQYF
DNA: TGTGCCAGCAGTTTACCGAACCAAGAGACCCAGTACTTC

size: many
D: TRBD1
V: TRBV6-5
J: TRBJ1-5
CDR3: CASSSGTGFNQPQHF
DNA: TGTGCCAGCAGTTCGGGGACAGGATTTAATCAGCCCCAGCATTTT

size: .
D: .
V: TRBV20-1
J: TRBJ2-7
CDR3: CSASDSYEQYF
DNA: TGCAGTGCTTCGGACTCCTACGAGCAGTACTTC

size: .
D: TRBD1
V: TRBV30
J: TRBJ2-5
CDR3: CASQGAGGGTQYF
DNA: TGTGCCTCACAGGGGGCGGGTGGCGGGACCCAGTACTTC

size: many
D: .
V: TRBV28
J: TRBJ1-2
CDR3: CASSLSGAYGYTF
DNA: TGTGCCAGCAGTTTATCAGGGGCCTATGGCTACACCTTC

size: few
D: .
V: TRBV6-5
J: TRBJ1-4
CDR3: CASSYQVRSEKLFF
DNA: TGTGCCAGCAGTTATCAGGTCCGAAGTGAAAAACTGTTTTTT

size: few
D: .
V: TRBV15
J: TRBJ2-7
CDR3: CATSRDRGYEQYF
DNA: TGTGCCACCAGCAGAGACAGGGGCTACGAGCAGTACTTC

size: many
D: TRBD1
V: TRBV18
J: TRBJ1-1
CDR3: CASSEGRGRETEAFF
DNA: TGTGCCAGCTCAGAAGGGAGGGGGCGAGAGACTGAAGCTTTCTTT

size: many
D: TRBD2
V: TRBV9
J: TRBJ2-5
CDR3: CASSVAGGLAETQYF
DNA: TGTGCCAGCAGCGTAGCGGGGGGGCTTGCAGAGACCCAGTACTTC

size: few
D: .
V: TRBV7-9
J: TRBJ1-6
CDR3: CASSSSGTEANSPLHF
DNA: TGTGCCAGCAGCTCATCCGGGACGGAAGCGAATTCACCCCTCCACTTT

size: .
D: TRBD2
V: TRBV5-1
J: TRBJ2-3
CDR3: CASSLMTSGGADTQYF
DNA: TGCGCCAGCAGCTTGATGACTAGCGGGGGGGCGGATACGCAGTATTTT

size: .
D: .
V: TRBV20-1
J: TRBJ1-2
CDR3: CSARVRFGGYTF
DNA: TGCAGTGCTAGAGTTCGGTTTGGTGGCTACACCTTC

size: few
D: TRBD2
V: TRBV28
J: TRBJ2-3
CDR3: CASSQLAGGPPDTQYF
DNA: TGTGCCAGCAGTCAACTAGCGGGAGGGCCTCCAGATACGCAGTATTTT

size: .
D: TRBD1
V: TRBV12-3/TRBV12-4
J: TRBJ1-5
CDR3: CASSSTGGENQPQHF
DNA: TGTGCCAGCAGCAGCACAGGGGGTGAAAATCAGCCCCAGCATTTT

size: many
D: .
V: TRBV11-2
J: TRBJ1-6
CDR3: CASSLAPPGTNSPLHF
DNA: TGTGCCAGCAGCTTAGCCCCCCCAGGGACGAATTCACCCCTCCACTTT

size: many
D: .
V: TRBV20-1
J: TRBJ2-7
CDR3: CSARLRENPYEQYF
DNA: TGCAGTGCTAGGCTTCGGGAGAATCCCTACGAGCAGTACTTC

size: few
D: .
V: TRBV10-3
J: TRBJ2-7
CDR3: CAIRNSLSYEQYF
DNA: TGTGCCATCAGGAACTCCCTCTCCTACGAGCAGTACTTC

size: many
D: .
V: TRBV9
J: TRBJ2-6
CDR3: CASTGVVAGANVLTF
DNA: TGTGCCAGCACCGGTGTGGTTGCTGGGGCCAACGTCCTGACTTTC

size: .
D: TRBD1
V: TRBV12-3/TRBV12-4
J: TRBJ1-4
CDR3: CASSRGQGGVATNEKLFF
DNA: TGTGCCAGCAGCCGTGGACAGGGGGGAGTTGCAACTAATGAAAAACTGTTTTTT

size: many
D: .
V: TRBV18
J: TRBJ1-1
CDR3: CASSPTVNTEAFF
DNA: TGTGCCAGCTCACCGACGGTGAACACTGAAGCTTTCTTT

size: .
D: TRBD2
V: TRBV7-9
J: TRBJ2-5
CDR3: CASSSPNSGRLQETQYF
DNA: TGTGCCAGCAGTTCCCCTAACAGCGGGAGGCTCCAAGAGACCCAGTACTTC

size: many
D: .
V: TRBV20-1
J: TRBJ1-2
CDR3: CSASENYGYTF
DNA: TGCAGTGCTAGTGAAAACTATGGCTACACCTTC

size: .
D: TRBD1
V: TRBV2
J: TRBJ1-4
CDR3: CASSALTGLATNEKLFF
DNA: TGTGCCAGCAGTGCTTTGACAGGGTTGGCGACTAATGAAAAACTGTTTTTT

size: .
D: .
V: TRBV6-2/TRBV6-3
J: TRBJ1-2
CDR3: CASSPQNGYGYTF
DNA: TGTGCCAGCAGCCCGCAGAACGGCTATGGCTACACCTTC

size: many
D: .
V: TRBV29-1
J: TRBJ1-1
CDR3: CSGARGSEAFF
DNA: TGCAGCGGGGCCAGGGGCTCTGAAGCTTTCTTT

size: .
D: .
V: TRBV18
J: TRBJ2-5
CDR3: CASATIGTSQETQYF
DNA: TGTGCCAGCGCCACCATCGGGACATCCCAAGAGACCCAGTACTTC

size: .
D: TRBD1
V: TRBV20-1
J: TRBJ2-1
CDR3: CSAPTGGSYNEQFF
DNA: TGCAGTGCCCCGACAGGGGGCTCCTACAATGAGCAGTTCTTC

size: .
D: .
V: TRBV6-2/TRBV6-3
J: TRBJ1-1
CDR3: CASRPRFNTEAFF
DNA: TGTGCCAGCAGACCCAGATTTAACACTGAAGCTTTCTTT

size: few
D: .
V: TRBV18
J: TRBJ1-1
CDR3: CASSLDGYTEAFF
DNA: TGTGCCAGCTCACTTGACGGGTACACTGAAGCTTTCTTT

size: few
D: .
V: TRBV6-5
J: TRBJ1-2
CDR3: CASSSTTVGYGYTF
DNA: TGTGCCAGCAGTTCTACGACAGTTGGGTATGGCTACACCTTC

size: .
D: .
V: TRBV14
J: TRBJ1-1
CDR3: CASSPDRLNTEAFF
DNA: TGTGCCAGCAGTCCAGACAGGCTAAACACTGAAGCTTTCTTT

size: .
D: .
V: TRBV27
J: TRBJ1-3
CDR3: CASSLELPGRGGNTIYF
DNA: TGTGCCAGCAGTTTAGAACTTCCAGGGCGAGGTGGAAACACCATATATTTT

size: many
D: .
V: TRBV2
J: TRBJ1-2
CDR3: CASSAWAGKNVRGYTF
DNA: TGTGCCAGCAGTGCTTGGGCAGGGAAGAACGTACGTGGCTACACCTTC

size: .
D: .
V: TRBV7-9
J: TRBJ2-1
CDR3: CASSLLGSGNEQFF
DNA: TGTGCCAGCAGCTTATTAGGTAGCGGCAATGAGCAGTTCTTC

size: many
D: TRBD1
V: TRBV9
J: TRBJ2-6
CDR3: CASSVEQGNPSGANVLTF
DNA: TGTGCCAGCAGCGTAGAACAGGGGAATCCCTCTGGGGCCAACGTCCTGACTTTC

size: .
D: TRBD2
V: TRBV11-2
J: TRBJ2-5
CDR3: CASSRLGLAVAETQYF
DNA: TGTGCCAGCAGCCGACTGGGACTAGCGGTAGCAGAGACCCAGTACTTC

size: .
D: TRBD1
V: TRBV7-2
J: TRBJ1-2
CDR3: CASSFRGMSGYTF
DNA: TGTGCCAGCAGCTTCAGGGGGATGTCGGGCTACACCTTC

size: .
D: .
V: TRBV5-6
J: TRBJ2-7
CDR3: CASSPLRQGHEQYF
DNA: TGTGCCAGCAGCCCCCTAAGGCAGGGTCACGAGCAGTACTTC

size: few
D: TRBD1
V: TRBV20-1
J: TRBJ2-7
CDR3: CSAYLTGSSEQYF
DNA: TGCAGTGCCTATTTGACAGGGTCTTCGGAGCAGTACTTC

size: few
D: .
V: TRBV28
J: TRBJ2-7
CDR3: CASRARQPFYEQYF
DNA: TGTGCCAGCAGAGCAAGACAGCCCTTCTACGAGCAGTACTTC

size: .
D: .
V: TRBV19
J: TRBJ1-1
CDR3: CASSGGPGRGTEAFF
DNA: TGTGCCAGTAGTGGCGGACCCGGACGCGGCACTGAAGCTTTCTTT

size: .
D: TRBD1
V: TRBV11-2
J: TRBJ2-5
CDR3: CASSLRDRGQETQYF
DNA: TGTGCCAGCAGCTTAAGGGACAGGGGTCAAGAGACCCAGTACTTC

size: few
D: .
V: TRBV5-8
J: TRBJ1-5
CDR3: CASSLDRAQPQHF
DNA: TGTGCCAGCAGCTTGGACAGGGCTCAGCCCCAGCATTTT

size: .
D: .
V: TRBV5-1
J: TRBJ1-1
CDR3: CASSPGTSMNTEAFF
DNA: TGCGCCAGCAGCCCAGGGACAAGCATGAACACTGAAGCTTTCTTT

size: few
D: .
V: TRBV2
J: TRBJ1-1
CDR3: CASSGPRQTDTEAFF
DNA: TGTGCCAGCAGTGGCCCCCGGCAAACGGACACTGAAGCTTTCTTT

size: many
D: TRBD1
V: TRBV7-2
J: TRBJ1-6
CDR3: CASSLFRDRDSPLHF
DNA: TGTGCCAGCAGCTTATTTCGGGACAGGGATTCACCCCTCCACTTT

size: .
D: .
V: TRBV6-5
J: TRBJ2-1
CDR3: CASSYRRGNEQFF
DNA: TGTGCCAGCAGTTACAGGAGGGGTAATGAGCAGTTCTTC

size: many
D: TRBD1
V: TRBV12-3/TRBV12-4
J: TRBJ1-3
CDR3: CASSPGGTFSGNTIYF
DNA: TGTGCCAGCAGTCCAGGGGGTACCTTCTCTGGAAACACCATATATTTT

size: many
D: TRBD1
V: TRBV10-3
J: TRBJ1-5
CDR3: CAISGGQGNQPQHF
DNA: TGTGCCATCAGTGGTGGACAGGGCAATCAGCCCCAGCATTTT

size: many
D: .
V: TRBV5-5
J: TRBJ1-5
CDR3: CASSLALHSNQPQHF
DNA: TGTGCCAGCAGCTTGGCCCTGCATAGCAATCAGCCCCAGCATTTT

size: many
D: TRBD2
V: TRBV27
J: TRBJ2-7
CDR3: CASSSSSGRYEQYF
DNA: TGTGCCAGCAGTTCTTCTAGCGGCCGCTACGAGCAGTACTTC

size: .
D: TRBD2
V: TRBV20-1
J: TRBJ2-3
CDR3: CSARDTPSGRRVDTQYF
DNA: TGCAGTGCTAGAGATACGCCTAGCGGGAGGCGTGTAGATACGCAGTATTTT

size: .
D: .
V: TRBV11-2
J: TRBJ2-4
CDR3: CASSPDRVIQYF
DNA: TGTGCCAGCAGCCCCGACCGGGTCATTCAGTACTTC

size: many
D: TRBD1
V: TRBV10-2
J: TRBJ2-5
CDR3: CASSDPGTGGFQETQYF
DNA: TGCGCCAGCAGTGACCCCGGGACAGGGGGCTTCCAAGAGACCCAGTACTTC

size: few
D: .
V: TRBV7-2
J: TRBJ1-1
CDR3: CASSSHGHTEAFF
DNA: TGTGCCAGCAGCTCTCACGGGCACACTGAAGCTTTCTTT

size: few
D: .
V: TRBV20-1
J: TRBJ1-3
CDR3: CSAKYSSSGNTIYF
DNA: TGCAGTGCTAAATACAGTAGCTCTGGAAACACCATATATTTT